The clone carrying this TCR beta chain was detected only a few times. Antigen specificity is unknown. This record belongs to a study of T cells in Graves' hyperthyroidism and ophthalmopathy. Study-wide findings and caveats: A model of 13 V-J pairs discriminated ophthalmopathy from stable hyperthyroidism.

In germline, CDR1 is MDHEN, CDR2 SYDVKM. V was cut by 11 bases and J by 5 bases, with 24 bases left in between. CDR3 size: 15 residues. PBMCs were derived from 7.5 to 10 ml fresh peripheral blood. The source material, RNA transcripts, was used to amplify TCR beta CDR3 regions. A first-round RT-PCR of the TCR CDR3 used the HTBI primer set. Via MiXCR, TCRdb re-called the multiplex PCR reads, giving one row per CDR3 protein. Found here are hundreds of thousands of distinct CDR3 sequences, about an eighth of them singletons; the top ten hold 25% to 30%. The TCR sequence derives from a man aged 45-65 years with Graves' ophthalmopathy. Sequencing used blood. The chain uses TRBV28 and TRBJ2-5; TRBD2 might be the D (7 bases). Here the CDR3 reads CALSGGPRGFETQYF. The CDR3 DNA follows: TGTGCCCTATCCGGGGGGCCAAGAGGTTTTGAGACCCAGTACTTC. Full variable domain (missing parts from reference TRBV28 and TRBJ2-5): DVKVTQSSRYLVKRTGEKVFLECVQDMDHENMFWYRQDPGLGLRLIYFSYDVKMKEKGDIPEGYSVSREKKERFSLILESASTNQTSMYLCALSGGPRGFETQYFGPGTRLLVL.